What follows are 20 T cell receptor beta chains derived from one specimen sequenced in a study of T cell changes during pregnancy in multiple sclerosis. Sequenced by immunoSEQ multiplex PCR; TCRdb stores in-frame clones only, minus some. The data contain some 24,000 clones, 90% of them singletons. Sequenced here: CD8+ T cells from peripheral blood mononuclear cells, sampled in the third trimester of pregnancy. The source is a female donor in good health, enrolled as a control in a pregnancy study.

V gene TRBV5-5 combines with J gene TRBJ2-3, with D possibly being TRBD1 (5 bases). V lost 1 base and J lost 4, with 7 bases in between. From germline, CDR1 is SGHKS and CDR2 YYEKEE (reference sequence). This CDR3 comprises 13 residues. CDR3 bases: TGTGCCAGCAGCTTGCCCAGGGCAGATACGCAGTATTTT. Protein sequence: CASSLPRADTQYF.

The chain employs TRBV6-6 and TRBJ2-7; D is uncertain. This CDR3 region has 15 residues. Germline V gene lookup returns CDR1 MNHNY and CDR2 SVGAGI (reference sequence). V was shortened by 4 bases and J by 0 bases, with 13 bases between the two germline ends. The CDR3: CASSSSNFLSYEQYF. In DNA, the CDR3 is TGTGCCAGCAGTTCCTCCAACTTCCTCTCCTACGAGCAGTACTTC.

This clone came up once. This chain joins TRBV28 and TRBJ2-7, with D possibly matching TRBD2 (6 bases). The CDR3 runs 15 residues. Germline CDR1 and CDR2: MDHEN and SYDVKM. The V gene lost 1 base and the J gene lost 2 bases, with 12 bases spanning the gap. The CDR3 here is CASSLYRGSPYEQYF. DNA of the CDR3: TGTGCCAGCAGTTTATATCGGGGGAGCCCCTACGAGCAGTACTTC. Together with reference TRBV28 and TRBJ2-7, the CDR3 gives the full variable domain: DVKVTQSSRYLVKRTGEKVFLECVQDMDHENMFWYRQDPGLGLRLIYFSYDVKMKEKGDIPEGYSVSREKKERFSLILESASTNQTSMYLCASSLYRGSPYEQYFGPGTRLTVT.

V is TRBV7-9 and J is TRBJ1-4, with 8 bases identical to TRBD1. Trimming cost V 3 bases and J 6 bases; bases outside gene matches: 6. This CDR3 has 15 residues. Looked up from germline, CDR1 is SEHNR and CDR2 is FQNEAQ (reference sequence). Here the CDR3 reads CASSFLGTGDEKLFF. The CDR3 DNA follows: TGTGCCAGCAGCTTCCTCGGGACAGGCGATGAAAAACTGTTTTTT.

This chain connects TRBV28 to TRBJ2-3; TRBD2 agrees at 14 bases. The CDR3 runs to 17 residues. The germline V gene encodes CDR1 MDHEN and CDR2 SYDVKM. Trimming at V came to 10 bases and at J to 0 bases, leaving 9 bases not matched to a gene. The CDR3 here is CATVGLAGVLSTDTQYF. CDR3 in DNA: TGTGCCACCGTGGGACTAGCGGGAGTATTGAGCACAGATACGCAGTATTTT. The full variable domain, with the rest looked up from reference TRBV28 and TRBJ2-3, is DVKVTQSSRYLVKRTGEKVFLECVQDMDHENMFWYRQDPGLGLRLIYFSYDVKMKEKGDIPEGYSVSREKKERFSLILESASTNQTSMYLCATVGLAGVLSTDTQYFGPGTRLTVL.

The rearrangement links TRBV27 to TRBJ2-7, with TRBD2 matching over 7 bases. The germline V gene has CDR1 MNHEY and CDR2 SMNVEV (reference sequence). V gave up 5 bases and J gave up 3 bases; unmatched junction bases: 13. The CDR3 consists of 16 residues. The CDR3 DNA reads TGTGCCAGCAGTCCCAATTCTGGGAGCGGGAACTACGAGCAGTACTTC. It yields the protein CASSPNSGSGNYEQYF.

The chain couples TRBV7-9 to TRBJ1-1; D might be TRBD1 (5 bases). The CDR3 has 14 residues. V gave up 5 bases and J gave up 4 bases, with 14 bases separating them. Germline CDR1 is SEHNR and CDR2 is FQNEAQ (reference sequence). In DNA, the CDR3 is TGTGCCAGCAGCCCCAGGGTGAGAGGCACTGAAGCTTTCTTT. Translating gives CASSPRVRGTEAFF.

This clone was counted a single time. This chain connects TRBV10-3 to TRBJ2-6; D uncertain. Trimming removed 0 bases from V and 0 bases from J, with 21 bases in between. The germline V gene has CDR1 ENHRY and CDR2 SYGVKD. CDR3 length equals 21 residues. The CDR3 sequence is CAISESILWQEGPSGANVLTF. The CDR3 nucleotides are TGTGCCATCAGTGAGTCGATCCTTTGGCAGGAAGGTCCCTCTGGGGCCAACGTCCTGACTTTC.

The V gene is TRBV11-2, the J gene TRBJ2-3; 9 bases map to TRBD2. V lost 2 bases to trimming and J lost 6 bases; unmatched junction nucleotides: 9. Germline V gene lookup returns CDR1 SGHAT and CDR2 FQNNGV. This CDR3 is 16 amino acids long. CDR3 loop: CASSLIGGRGEDTQYF. CDR3 in DNA: TGTGCCAGCAGCTTAATTGGCGGGAGGGGTGAGGATACGCAGTATTTT.

V gene TRBV7-8 combines with J gene TRBJ2-1; TRBD2 matches 9 bases. This CDR3 has 16 residues. The germline V gene has CDR1 SGHVS and CDR2 FQNEAQ. V shed 4 bases, J shed 2 bases, and the junction held 6 bases outside the gene matches. CDR3 amino acids: CASSSPSGVTYNEQFF. In nucleotides, the CDR3 is TGTGCCAGCAGCTCACCTAGCGGGGTTACCTACAATGAGCAGTTCTTC.

The chain uses TRBV4-1 and TRBJ2-7, with a weak D call TRBD2 (6 bases). Germline CDR1 MGHRA, CDR2 YSYEKL. The CDR3 is 17 residues long. V was shortened by 0 bases and J by 0 bases, with 15 bases between the two germline ends. This CDR3 is CASSQDRRAGSSYEQYF. CDR3 in DNA: TGCGCCAGCAGCCAAGATCGTAGGGCGGGGAGCTCCTACGAGCAGTACTTC.

This rearrangement joins TRBV5-3 to TRBJ1-2; weak D call: TRBD1 (6 bases). TRBV5-3 is sorted into the ORF group, with uncertain function. The V end lost 0 bases, the J end lost 3 bases, and 30 bases lay between the germline ends. The CDR3 runs 21 residues. CDR3 residues: CARSLAHMGIPGHRVDYGYTF. As DNA, the CDR3 is TGTGCCAGAAGCTTGGCCCATATGGGGATTCCGGGACACCGGGTAGACTATGGCTACACCTTC.

The V gene is TRBV10-3, the J gene TRBJ1-1; 7 bases are shared with TRBD1. After removal of 2 bases from V and 4 bases from J, the junction contained 7 bases not matched to a gene. This CDR3 region has 15 residues. CDR1 is ENHRY, CDR2 SYGVKD, per germline. CDR3 sequence (DNA): TGTGCCATCAGTGAGAAGGGGGCAGAGGGCACTGAAGCTTTCTTT. Encoded protein: CAISEKGAEGTEAFF.

The J gene is TRBJ1-5, the V gene TRBV27; D is unresolved. V was pared by 6 bases and J by 0 bases, with 6 bases between. The germline CDR1 and CDR2 sequences are MNHEY and SMNVEV (reference sequence). The CDR3 loop spans 13 amino acids. The CDR3, as DNA: TGTGCCAGCAGCGTCCGTAGCAATCAGCCCCAGCATTTT. It codes for CASSVRSNQPQHF.

The rearrangement links TRBV7-9 to TRBJ2-1; 10 nucleotides align to TRBD2. Looked up from germline, CDR1 is SEHNR and CDR2 is FQNEAQ (reference sequence). The V segment lost 1 base and the J segment 7 bases; nucleotides outside the gene matches: 7. CDR3 length: 16 residues. The DNA of the CDR3 is TGTGCCAGCAGCTTAGTCCCAGCGGGGGGGCCGAATGAGCAGTTCTTC. Protein: CASSLVPAGGPNEQFF. Based on the CDR3 plus reference TRBV7-9 and TRBJ2-1, the full variable domain is DTGVSQNPRHKITKRGQNVTFRCDPISEHNRLYWYRQTLGQGPEFLTYFQNEAQLEKSRLLSDRFSAERPKGSFSTLEIQRTEQGDSAMYLCASSLVPAGGPNEQFFGPGTRLTVL.

This chain joins TRBV5-6 and TRBJ2-7; TRBD1 might be the D (5 bases). Germline V gives CDR1 SGHDT, CDR2 YYEEEE. V lost 4 bases to trimming and J lost 4 bases, with 18 bases between them. The CDR3 runs to 15 residues. In DNA form, the CDR3 reads TGTGCCAGCAGCCGCTCTCGACAGAACAGATACGAGCAGTACTTC. Translated, it gives CASSRSRQNRYEQYF. The full variable domain, rest sourced from reference TRBV5-6 and TRBJ2-7, is DAGVTQSPTHLIKTRGQQVTLRCSPKSGHDTVSWYQQALGQGPQFIFQYYEEEERQRGNFPDRFSGHQFPNYSSELNVNALLLGDSALYLCASSRSRQNRYEQYFGPGTRLTVT.

This rearrangement joins TRBV6-4 to TRBJ1-5; a possible D gene is TRBD1 (6 bases). Germline values: CDR1 MRHNA, CDR2 SNTAGT. V dropped 8 bases and J dropped 0 bases, with 14 bases sitting between them. This CDR3 has 15 amino acids. The CDR3 sequence is CASSQGTDSNQPQHF. CDR3 nucleotides: TGTGCCAGCTCTCAGGGGACGGATAGCAATCAGCCCCAGCATTTT.

The chain carries TRBV4-2 and TRBJ1-1; 8 bases match TRBD1. The germline gives CDR1 LGHNA, CDR2 YNFKEQ. This CDR3 has 15 amino acids. V gave up 0 bases and J gave up 6 bases; unmatched junction bases: 6. CDR3 region: CASSQDLQGDPEAFF. CDR3 nucleotide sequence: TGTGCCAGCAGCCAAGATCTACAGGGGGACCCTGAAGCTTTCTTT.

CDR3: CASSGSSPEQYF. The CDR3 coding sequence is TGTGCCAGCAGCGGGTCTAGCCCCGAGCAGTACTTC. The chain is built from TRBV9 and TRBJ2-7; tentatively, D is TRBD2 (5 bases). CDR1 and CDR2 from the germline V gene are SGDLS and YYNGEE. V lost 3 bases and J 6 bases, leaving 10 bases between the germline ends. This CDR3 spans 12 amino acids.

The V and J genes are TRBV29-1 and TRBJ2-1; 8 nucleotides align to TRBD2. The CDR3 covers 17 residues. The V gene end was trimmed by 3 bases and the J gene end by 0 bases; junction bases not matched to a gene: 10. CDR1 and CDR2 from the germline V gene are SQVTM and ANQGSEA. This CDR3 reads CSVDGLAGILSYNEQFF. In DNA form, the CDR3 reads TGCAGCGTTGATGGGCTAGCGGGTATCCTCTCCTACAATGAGCAGTTCTTC.